This T cell receptor (beta chain) derives from a study of blood T cell repertoires in COVID-19. Method: immunoSEQ multiplex PCR; TCRdb's copy keeps in-frame clones and lacks some. Counted here are some 83,000 clones, more than 70% occurring once; the ten biggest clones make up under 8.5%. The germline gives CDR1 MDHEN, CDR2 SYDVKM. V trimming: 5 bases; J trimming: 4 bases; junction bases outside the gene matches: 9. CDR3 length equals 15 residues. The genes are TRBV28 and TRBJ1-2; 8 positions agree with TRBD1. Sequencing input: peripheral blood. The receptor comes from a man in his forties or fifties with active COVID-19. The CDR3 spells CASSRLDRVAYGYTF. CDR3 nucleotides: TGTGCCAGCAGTCGACTGGACAGGGTGGCCTATGGCTACACCTTC.